This T cell receptor beta chain was identified during a study of human T cells and chemical hapten exposure. This sample's time point: patch test 1, 2 weeks after DPC sensitization. The treatment denotes: therapeutic diphenylcyclopropenone sensitization with weekly scalp DPC. TCRdb passed the RACE reads through MiXCR, listing each CDR3 protein once. The sample includes about 380,000 distinct CDR3 sequences, roughly 5% of them seen just once. This clonotype was obtained from a woman aged 50 to 60 with alopecia areata. Some clones in this sample may be carry-over from other donors' samples. Sequenced material: whole blood, taken in connection with sensitization to the hapten diphenylcyclopropenone (DPC).

CDR3 sequence: CAWSRMGEMNTEAFF. The CDR3 DNA follows: TGTGCCTGGAGTCGCATGGGGGAGATGAACACTGAAGCTTTCTTT. The chain carries TRBV30 and TRBJ1-1, with D possibly TRBD1 on 5 matching bases. Deletions cut 2 bases from V and 0 bases from J, with 13 bases between. This CDR3 has 15 residues. Germline assignment: CDR1 GTSNPN and CDR2 SVGIG (reference sequence).